This T cell receptor beta chain was found in a study of blood T cells in healthy people across ages. The authors ran a second PCR of roughly 6 to 11 cycles using a sample-barcoded 5' primer and a J-beta primer mix. Unique molecular identifiers of 12 random nucleotides labeled each cDNA. A single record per CDR3 protein comes from TCRdb applying MiXCR to the 5' RACE reads. The table shows approximately 800,000 distinct CDR3 sequences, with less than 70% occurring only once. This clonotype has a single count. One end of the junction is discordant with germline, which a read error may explain. This TCR was sampled from a man older than 75 in good health. The sample comprised blood.

CDR3 in amino acids: CASSQRQLAGYSNRPQHF. CDR3 in DNA: TGTGCCAGCAGCCAGAGACAGCTGGCGGGCTATAGCAATCGGCCCCAGCATTTT. This chain links TRBV7-8 with TRBJ1-5, with D maybe TRBD1 (5 bases). The CDR3 is 18 residues long. Germline CDR1 and CDR2: SGHVS and FQNEAQ.